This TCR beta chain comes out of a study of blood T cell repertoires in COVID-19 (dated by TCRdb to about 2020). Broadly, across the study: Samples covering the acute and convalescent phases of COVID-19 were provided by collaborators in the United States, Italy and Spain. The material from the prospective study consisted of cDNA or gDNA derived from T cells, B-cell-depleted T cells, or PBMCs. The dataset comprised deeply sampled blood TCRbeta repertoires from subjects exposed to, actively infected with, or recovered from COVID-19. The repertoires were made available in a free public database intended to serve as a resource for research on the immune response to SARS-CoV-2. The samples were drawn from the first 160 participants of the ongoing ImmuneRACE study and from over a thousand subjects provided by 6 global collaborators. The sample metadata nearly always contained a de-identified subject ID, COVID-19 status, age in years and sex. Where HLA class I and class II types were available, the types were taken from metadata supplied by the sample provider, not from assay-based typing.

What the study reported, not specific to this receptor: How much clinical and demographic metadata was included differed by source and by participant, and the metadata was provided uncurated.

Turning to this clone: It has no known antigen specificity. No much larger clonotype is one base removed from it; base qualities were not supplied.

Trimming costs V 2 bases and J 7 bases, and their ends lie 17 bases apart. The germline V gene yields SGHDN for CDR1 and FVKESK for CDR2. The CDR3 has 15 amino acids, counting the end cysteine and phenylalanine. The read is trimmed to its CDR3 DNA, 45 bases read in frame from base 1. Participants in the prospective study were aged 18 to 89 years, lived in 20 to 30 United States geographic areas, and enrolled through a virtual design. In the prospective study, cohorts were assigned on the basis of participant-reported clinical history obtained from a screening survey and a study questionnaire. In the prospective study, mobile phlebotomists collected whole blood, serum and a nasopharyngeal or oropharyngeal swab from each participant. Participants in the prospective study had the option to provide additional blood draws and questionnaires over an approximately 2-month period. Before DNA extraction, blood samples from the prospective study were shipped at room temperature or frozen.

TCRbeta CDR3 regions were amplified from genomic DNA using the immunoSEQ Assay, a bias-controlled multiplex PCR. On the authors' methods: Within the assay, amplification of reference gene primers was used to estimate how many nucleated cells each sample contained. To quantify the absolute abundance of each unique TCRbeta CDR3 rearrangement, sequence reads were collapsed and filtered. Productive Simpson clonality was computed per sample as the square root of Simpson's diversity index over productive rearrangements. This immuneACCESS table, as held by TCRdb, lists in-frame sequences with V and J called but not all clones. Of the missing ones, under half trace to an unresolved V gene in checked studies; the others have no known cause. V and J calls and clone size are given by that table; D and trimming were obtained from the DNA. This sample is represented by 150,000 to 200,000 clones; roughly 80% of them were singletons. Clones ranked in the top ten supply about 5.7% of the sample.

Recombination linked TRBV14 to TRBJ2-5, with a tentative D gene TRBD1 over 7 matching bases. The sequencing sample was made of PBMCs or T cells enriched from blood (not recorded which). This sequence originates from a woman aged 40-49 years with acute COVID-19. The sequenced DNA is TGTGCCAGCAGCCAACCAGGGGGAAAGGAGGGGACCCAGTACTTC. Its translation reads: CASSQPGGKEGTQYF.